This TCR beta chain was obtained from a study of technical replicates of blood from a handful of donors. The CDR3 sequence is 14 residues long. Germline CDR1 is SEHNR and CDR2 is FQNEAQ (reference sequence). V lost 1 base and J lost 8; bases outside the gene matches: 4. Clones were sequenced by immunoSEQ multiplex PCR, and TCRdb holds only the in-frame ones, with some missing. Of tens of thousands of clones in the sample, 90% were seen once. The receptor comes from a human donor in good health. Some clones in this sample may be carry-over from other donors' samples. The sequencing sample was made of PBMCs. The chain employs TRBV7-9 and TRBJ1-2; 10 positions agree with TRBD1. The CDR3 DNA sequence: TGTGCCAGCAGCTTAGGGACAGGGGGAGAAGGCTACACCTTC. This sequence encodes CASSLGTGGEGYTF.